The clone carrying this T cell receptor beta chain showed up just once. The data derive from a study of blood T cell repertoires in COVID-19. V shed 1 base, J shed 4 bases, and the junction held 4 bases outside the gene matches. CDR1 and CDR2 from the germline V gene are LGHDT and YNNKEL (reference sequence). CDR3 length: 15 amino acids. TCRdb's copy holds only in-frame clones and misses some; the assay was immunoSEQ multiplex PCR. The profile covers under 300,000 clones, with more than 75% appearing a single time and around 2% taken by the ten largest. Participant-given clinical history determined each cohort assignment.

The TCR sequence derives from a woman aged 60-70 years in a cohort exposed to, infected with or recovered from COVID-19 (not recorded which). V and J are TRBV3-1 (or the pseudogene TRBV3-2) and TRBJ2-5; 9 positions match TRBD2. The sample taken for sequencing was PBMCs or T cells enriched from blood (not recorded which). CDR3 in amino acids: CASSQVFSGGETQYF. CDR3 bases: TGTGCCAGCAGCCAAGTTTTTAGCGGGGGAGAGACCCAGTACTTC.